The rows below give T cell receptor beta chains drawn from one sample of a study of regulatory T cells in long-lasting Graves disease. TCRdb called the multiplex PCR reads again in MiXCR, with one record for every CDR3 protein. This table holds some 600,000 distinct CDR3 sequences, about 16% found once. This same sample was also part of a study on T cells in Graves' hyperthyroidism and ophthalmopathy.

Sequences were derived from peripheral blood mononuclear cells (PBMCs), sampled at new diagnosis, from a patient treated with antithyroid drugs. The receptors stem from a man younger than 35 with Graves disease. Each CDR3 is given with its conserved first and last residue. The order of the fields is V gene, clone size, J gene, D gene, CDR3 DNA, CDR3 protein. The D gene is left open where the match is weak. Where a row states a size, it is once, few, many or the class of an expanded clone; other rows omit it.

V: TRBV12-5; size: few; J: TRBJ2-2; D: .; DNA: TGTGCTAGTGGTTTGGCCACCTTACAGGGACGCGACACCGGGGAGCTGTTTTTT; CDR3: CASGLATLQGRDTGELFF
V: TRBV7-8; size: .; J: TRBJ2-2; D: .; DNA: TGTGCCAGCAGCGGGCCGGGTCTCAACACCGGGGAGCTGTTTTTT; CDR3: CASSGPGLNTGELFF
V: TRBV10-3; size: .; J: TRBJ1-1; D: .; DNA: TGTGCCATCAGGGGGGGTAGCACTGAAGCTTTCTTT; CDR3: CAIRGGSTEAFF
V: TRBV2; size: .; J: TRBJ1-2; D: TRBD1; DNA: TGTGCCACCGCCGGGACAGGACTTAATGGCTACACCTTC; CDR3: CATAGTGLNGYTF
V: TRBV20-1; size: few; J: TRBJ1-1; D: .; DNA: TGCAGTGCTAGAGGTGGGGGCGGGGAGAACACTGAAGCTTTCTTT; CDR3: CSARGGGGENTEAFF
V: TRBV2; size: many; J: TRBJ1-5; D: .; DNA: TGTGCCAGCAGTCGAGACGGGGGCGTGAGCAATCAGCCCCAGCATTTT; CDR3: CASSRDGGVSNQPQHF
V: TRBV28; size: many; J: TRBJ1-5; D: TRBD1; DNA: TGTGCCAGTCCTTGGGTGGACAGGGCCAATCAGCCCCAGCATTTT; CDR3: CASPWVDRANQPQHF
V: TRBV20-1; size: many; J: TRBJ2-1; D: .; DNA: TGCAGTGCTAGAGCCCCGGATCACAGCTCCTACAATGAGCAGTTCTTC; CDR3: CSARAPDHSSYNEQFF
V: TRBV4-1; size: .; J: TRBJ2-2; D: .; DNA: TGCGCCGCTGGAGGCACGAACACCGGGGAGCTGTTTTTT; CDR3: CAAGGTNTGELFF
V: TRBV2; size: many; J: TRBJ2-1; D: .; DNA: TGTGCCAGCAGGTCCACGGCGAGAAACAATGAGCAGTTCTTC; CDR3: CASRSTARNNEQFF
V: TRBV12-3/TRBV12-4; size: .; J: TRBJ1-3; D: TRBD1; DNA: TGTGCCAGCACCCAGACAGGGGGCCTCTCTGGAAACACCATATATTTT; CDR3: CASTQTGGLSGNTIYF
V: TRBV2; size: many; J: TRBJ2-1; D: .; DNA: TGTGCCAGCAGTGCCTGGGACCCAACTTACAATGAGCAGTTCTTC; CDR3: CASSAWDPTYNEQFF
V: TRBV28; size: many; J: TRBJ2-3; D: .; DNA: TGTGCCAGCAGTTTATTAACAGTTGCGGTTACCACAGATACGCAGTATTTT; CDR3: CASSLLTVAVTTDTQYF
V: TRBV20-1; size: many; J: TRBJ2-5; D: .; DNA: TGCAGTGCTAGAGTTGGGGCGAGGGAGACCCAGTACTTC; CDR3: CSARVGARETQYF
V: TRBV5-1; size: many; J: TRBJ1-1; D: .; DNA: TGCGCCAGCAGCTTGGCAAAACAGGGAGACACTGAAGCTTTCTTT; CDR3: CASSLAKQGDTEAFF
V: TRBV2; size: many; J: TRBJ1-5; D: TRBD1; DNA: TGTGCCAGCAGCGTCGACAGGGCAAGCAATCAGCCCCAGCATTTT; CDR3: CASSVDRASNQPQHF
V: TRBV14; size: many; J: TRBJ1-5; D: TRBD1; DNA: TGTGCCAGCAGCCAAAGACTGACAGGGGGCCATCAGCCCCAGCATTTT; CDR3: CASSQRLTGGHQPQHF
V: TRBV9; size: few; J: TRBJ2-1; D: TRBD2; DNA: TGTGCCAGCAGCGCCCAGGGGGGACTAGCGGGAACTGAGCAGTTCTTC; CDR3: CASSAQGGLAGTEQFF
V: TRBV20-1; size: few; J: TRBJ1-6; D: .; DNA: TGCAGTGCCATCAAGGAGAGGAATTCACCCCTCCACTTT; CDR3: CSAIKERNSPLHF
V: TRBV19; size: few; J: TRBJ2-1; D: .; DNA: TGTGCCAGTAGTACCCCGGGCGAACTAGCATATGAGCAGTTCTTC; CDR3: CASSTPGELAYEQFF
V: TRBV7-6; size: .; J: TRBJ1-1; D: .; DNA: TGTGCCAGCAGCAATTCAAGACTAAAGAACACTGAAGCTTTCTTT; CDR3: CASSNSRLKNTEAFF
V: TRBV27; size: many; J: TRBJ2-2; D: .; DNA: TGTGCCAGCAGTTTGAGACATGGGACCGGGGAGCTGTTTTTT; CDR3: CASSLRHGTGELFF
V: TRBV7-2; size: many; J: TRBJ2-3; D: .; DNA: TGTGCCAGCAGCTCCAAGAAATCGGGTAACAGGGCAGATACGCAGTATTTT; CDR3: CASSSKKSGNRADTQYF
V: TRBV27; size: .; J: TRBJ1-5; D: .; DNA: TGTGCCAGCAGTTTAAGCAGGCTATCCCGCAATCAGCCCCAGCATTTT; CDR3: CASSLSRLSRNQPQHF
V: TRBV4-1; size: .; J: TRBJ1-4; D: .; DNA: TGCGCCAGCAGCCAAGATCGGGTGGGGTCTAATGAAAAACTGTTTTTT; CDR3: CASSQDRVGSNEKLFF
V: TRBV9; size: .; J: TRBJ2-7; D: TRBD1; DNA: TGTGCCAGCAGCGTAGACGCGACAGGGGACTCCTACGAGCAGTACTTC; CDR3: CASSVDATGDSYEQYF
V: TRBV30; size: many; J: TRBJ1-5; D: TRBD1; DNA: TGTGCCTGGAGACCTCCGGGACAGGGAAATCAGCCCCAGCATTTT; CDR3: CAWRPPGQGNQPQHF
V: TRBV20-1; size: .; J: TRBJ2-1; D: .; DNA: TGCAGTGCTAGAGATATGGACACCAATGAGCAGTTCTTC; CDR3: CSARDMDTNEQFF
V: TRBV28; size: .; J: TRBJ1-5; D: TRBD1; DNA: TGTGCCAGCAGTCCCGGGGACAGGGGAAACAATCAGCCCCAGCATTTT; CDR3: CASSPGDRGNNQPQHF
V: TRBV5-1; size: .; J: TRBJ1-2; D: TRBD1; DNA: TGCGCCAGCAGCGGGACAGGGAGATATGGCTACACCTTC; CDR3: CASSGTGRYGYTF
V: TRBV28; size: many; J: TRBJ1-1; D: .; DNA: TGTGCCAGCACCCGCTCGGAGAACACTGAAGCTTTCTTT; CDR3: CASTRSENTEAFF
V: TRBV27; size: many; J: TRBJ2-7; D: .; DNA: TGTGCCAGCAGTTGGGCCAGGGGCTACGAGCAGTACTTC; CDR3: CASSWARGYEQYF
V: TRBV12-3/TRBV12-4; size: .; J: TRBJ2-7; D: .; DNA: TGTGCCAGTGACCGGGACCTAACACAATACGAGCAGTACTTC; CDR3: CASDRDLTQYEQYF
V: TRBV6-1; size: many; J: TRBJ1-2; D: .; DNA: TGTGCCAGCATGACGGCCTATGGCTACACCTTC; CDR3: CASMTAYGYTF
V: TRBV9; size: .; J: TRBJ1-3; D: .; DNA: TGTGCCAGCAGGGACGGCAGCTCTGGAAACACCATATATTTT; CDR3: CASRDGSSGNTIYF
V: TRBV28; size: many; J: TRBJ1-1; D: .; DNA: TGTGCCAGCAGTTTCTCGACCAGCACTGAAGCTTTCTTT; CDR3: CASSFSTSTEAFF
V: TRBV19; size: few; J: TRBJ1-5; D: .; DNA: TGTGCCAGTAGTATCTCCCCCACCCGCATACAGGGATCCCAGCCCCAGCATTTT; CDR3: CASSISPTRIQGSQPQHF
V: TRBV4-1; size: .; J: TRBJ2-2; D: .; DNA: TGCGCCAGCAGCCGTGTGACCTCATCCCCCACCGGGGAGCTGTTTTTT; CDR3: CASSRVTSSPTGELFF
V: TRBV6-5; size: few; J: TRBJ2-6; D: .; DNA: TGTGCCAGCAGTTACTCGATCGCGGGGGCCAACGTCCTGACTTTC; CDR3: CASSYSIAGANVLTF
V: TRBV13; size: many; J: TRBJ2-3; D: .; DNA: TGTGCCAGCAGCTTAAATGGGAGGCGGGCAGATACGCAGTATTTT; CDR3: CASSLNGRRADTQYF
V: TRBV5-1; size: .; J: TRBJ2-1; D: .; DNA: TGCGCCAGCAGCGAAAGTCTTAGCGGTTTAAGACACAATGAGCAGTTCTTC; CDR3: CASSESLSGLRHNEQFF
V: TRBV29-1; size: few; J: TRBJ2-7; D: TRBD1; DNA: TGCAGCGTCGAACGGGACAGCGAGCTCGAGCAGTACTTC; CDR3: CSVERDSELEQYF
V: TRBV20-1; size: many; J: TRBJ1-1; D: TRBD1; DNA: TGCAGTGCTAGCCTAGCGACAGGGGGAGGCACTGAAGCTTTCTTT; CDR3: CSASLATGGGTEAFF
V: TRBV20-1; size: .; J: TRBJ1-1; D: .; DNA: TGCAGTGCTAAGAGGGGCCGGGGTGAAGCTTTCTTT; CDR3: CSAKRGRGEAFF